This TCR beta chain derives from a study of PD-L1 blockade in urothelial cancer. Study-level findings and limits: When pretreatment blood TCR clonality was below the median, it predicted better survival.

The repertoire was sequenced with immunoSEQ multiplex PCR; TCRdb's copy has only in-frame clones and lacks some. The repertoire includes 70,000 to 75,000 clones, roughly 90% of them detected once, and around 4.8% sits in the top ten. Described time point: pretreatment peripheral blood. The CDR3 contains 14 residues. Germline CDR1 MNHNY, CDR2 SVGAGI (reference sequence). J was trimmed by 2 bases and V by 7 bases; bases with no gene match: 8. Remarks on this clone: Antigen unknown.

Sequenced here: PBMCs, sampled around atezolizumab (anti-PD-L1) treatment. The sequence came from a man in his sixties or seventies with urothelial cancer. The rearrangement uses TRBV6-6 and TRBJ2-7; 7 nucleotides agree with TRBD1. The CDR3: CASNPGQIPYEQYF. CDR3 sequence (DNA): TGTGCCAGCAATCCGGGACAGATCCCCTACGAGCAGTACTTC.